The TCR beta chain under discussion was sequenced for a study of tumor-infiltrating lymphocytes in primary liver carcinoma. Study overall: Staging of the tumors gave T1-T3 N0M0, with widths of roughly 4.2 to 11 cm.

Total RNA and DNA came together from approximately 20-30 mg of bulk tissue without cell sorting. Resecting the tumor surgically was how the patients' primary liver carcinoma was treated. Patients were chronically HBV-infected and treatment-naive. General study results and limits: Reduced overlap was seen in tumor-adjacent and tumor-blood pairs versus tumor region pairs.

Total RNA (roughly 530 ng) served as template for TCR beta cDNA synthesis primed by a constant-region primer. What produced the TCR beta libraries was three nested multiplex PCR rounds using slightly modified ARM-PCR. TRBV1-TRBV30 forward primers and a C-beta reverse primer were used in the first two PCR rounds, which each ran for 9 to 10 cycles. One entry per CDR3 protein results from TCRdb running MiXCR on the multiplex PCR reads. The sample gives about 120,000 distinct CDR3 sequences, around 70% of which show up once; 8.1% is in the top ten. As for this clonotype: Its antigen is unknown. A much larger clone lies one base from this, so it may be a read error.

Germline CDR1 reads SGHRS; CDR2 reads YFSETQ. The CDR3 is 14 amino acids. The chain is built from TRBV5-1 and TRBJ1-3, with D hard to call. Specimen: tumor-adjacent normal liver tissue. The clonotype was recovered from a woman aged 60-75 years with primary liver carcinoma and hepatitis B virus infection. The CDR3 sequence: CASTDASSGNTTYF. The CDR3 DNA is TGCGCCAGCACTGACGCTTCCTCTGGAAACACCACATATTTT.